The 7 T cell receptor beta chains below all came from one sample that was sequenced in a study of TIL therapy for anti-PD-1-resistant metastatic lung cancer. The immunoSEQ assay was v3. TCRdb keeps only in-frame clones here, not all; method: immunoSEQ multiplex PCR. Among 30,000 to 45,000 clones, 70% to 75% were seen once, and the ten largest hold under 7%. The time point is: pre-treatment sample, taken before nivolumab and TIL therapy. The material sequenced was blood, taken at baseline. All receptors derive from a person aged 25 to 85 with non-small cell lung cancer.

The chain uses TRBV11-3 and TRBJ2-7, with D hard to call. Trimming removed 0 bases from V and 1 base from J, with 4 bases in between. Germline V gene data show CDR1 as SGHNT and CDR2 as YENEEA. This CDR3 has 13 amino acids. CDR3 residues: CASSLDLSYEQYF. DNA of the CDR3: TGTGCCAGCAGCTTAGATTTGTCCTACGAGCAGTACTTC.

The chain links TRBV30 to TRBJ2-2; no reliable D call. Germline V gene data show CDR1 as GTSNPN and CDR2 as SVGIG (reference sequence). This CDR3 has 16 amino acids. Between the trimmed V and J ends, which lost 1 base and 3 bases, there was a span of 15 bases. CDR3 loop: CAWSALGFSDTGELFF. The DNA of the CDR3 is TGTGCCTGGAGTGCTCTAGGGTTTTCGGACACCGGGGAGCTGTTTTTT. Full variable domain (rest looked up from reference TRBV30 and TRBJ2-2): SQTIHQWPATLVQPVGSPLSLECTVEGTSNPNLYWYRQAAGRGLQLLFYSVGIGQISSEVPQNLSASRPQDRQFILSSKKLLLSDSGFYLCAWSALGFSDTGELFFGEGSRLTVL.

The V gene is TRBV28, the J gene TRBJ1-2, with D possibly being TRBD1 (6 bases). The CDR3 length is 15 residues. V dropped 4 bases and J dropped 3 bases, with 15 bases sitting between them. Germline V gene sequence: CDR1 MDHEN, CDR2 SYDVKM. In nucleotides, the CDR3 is TGTGCCAGCAGTTCCGGCGGACAGCCCCACTATGGCTACACCTTC. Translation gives CASSSGGQPHYGYTF.

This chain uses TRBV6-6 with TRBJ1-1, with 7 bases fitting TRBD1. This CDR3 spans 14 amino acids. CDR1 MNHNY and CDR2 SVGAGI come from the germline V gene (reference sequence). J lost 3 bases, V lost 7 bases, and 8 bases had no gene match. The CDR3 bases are TGTGCCAGCACCCCGGGACAGCAATACACTGAAGCTTTCTTT. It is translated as CASTPGQQYTEAFF.

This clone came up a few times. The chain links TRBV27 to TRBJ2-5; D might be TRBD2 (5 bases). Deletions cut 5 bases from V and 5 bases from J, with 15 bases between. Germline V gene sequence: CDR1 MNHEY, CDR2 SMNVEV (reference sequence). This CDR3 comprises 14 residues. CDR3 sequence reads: CASSSVDRGETQYF. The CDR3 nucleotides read TGTGCCAGCAGTAGCGTTGACCGCGGGGAGACCCAGTACTTC.

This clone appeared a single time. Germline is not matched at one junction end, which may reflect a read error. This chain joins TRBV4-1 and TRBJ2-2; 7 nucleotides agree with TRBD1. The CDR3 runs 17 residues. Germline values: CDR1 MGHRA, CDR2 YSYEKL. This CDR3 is CASSQGRGPWNAGELFF. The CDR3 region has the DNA TGCGCCAGCAGCCAAGGAAGGGGGCCTTGGAACGCCGGGGAGCTGTTTTTT.

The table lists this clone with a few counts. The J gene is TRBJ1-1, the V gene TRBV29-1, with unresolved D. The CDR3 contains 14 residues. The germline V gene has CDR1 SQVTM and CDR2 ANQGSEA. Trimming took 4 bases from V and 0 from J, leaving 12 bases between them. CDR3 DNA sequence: TGCAGCGTTGTCCCCTACGGTCTGAACACTGAAGCTTTCTTT. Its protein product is CSVVPYGLNTEAFF.